The present TCR beta chain was sequenced within a study of blood T cell repertoires in COVID-19. Sequenced by immunoSEQ multiplex PCR; TCRdb stores in-frame clones only, minus some. The data contain just under 80,000 clones, around 83% of them singletons. CDR1 and CDR2 from the germline V gene are WSHSY and SAAADI. CDR3 size: 14 residues. With 5 bases clipped from V and 3 bases from J, the junction kept 5 bases outside the gene matches. The clonotype was recovered from a woman aged 65 to 85 with acute or convalescent COVID-19. Sequencing was done on a sample of peripheral blood. This chain links TRBV10-2 with TRBJ1-1, with TRBD1 matching 8 bases. Written as DNA, the CDR3 is TGCGCCAGCAGTTCGACAGGGGAAGACACTGAAGCTTTCTTT. As protein: CASSSTGEDTEAFF.